Sequencing of this T cell receptor (beta chain) was carried out in a study of blood T cell repertoires in COVID-19. In the authors' methods: Reference gene primer amplification yielded estimated nucleated cell counts. This table comes from immunoSEQ multiplex PCR, and its TCRdb copy is limited to in-frame clones, with some not included. V and J calls and clone size are those listed in that table; D and trimming were worked out from the DNA. The top ten clones hold roughly 2% of a sample with about 90,000 clones, about 91% of them seen once. V was clipped by 6 bases and J by 2 bases, with 15 bases between them. The length of the CDR3 is 15 residues. Looked up from germline, CDR1 is MDHEN and CDR2 is SYDVKM.

The gene calls are TRBV28 and TRBJ2-3; D may be TRBD2 (7 bases). This sequence originates from a human donor with active COVID-19. The donor label of this sample is uncertain. Sequencing was carried out using peripheral blood. The CDR3 sequence is CASRPPRGATDTQYF. The DNA of the CDR3 is TGTGCCAGCAGGCCCCCTCGGGGGGCCACAGATACGCAGTATTTT.